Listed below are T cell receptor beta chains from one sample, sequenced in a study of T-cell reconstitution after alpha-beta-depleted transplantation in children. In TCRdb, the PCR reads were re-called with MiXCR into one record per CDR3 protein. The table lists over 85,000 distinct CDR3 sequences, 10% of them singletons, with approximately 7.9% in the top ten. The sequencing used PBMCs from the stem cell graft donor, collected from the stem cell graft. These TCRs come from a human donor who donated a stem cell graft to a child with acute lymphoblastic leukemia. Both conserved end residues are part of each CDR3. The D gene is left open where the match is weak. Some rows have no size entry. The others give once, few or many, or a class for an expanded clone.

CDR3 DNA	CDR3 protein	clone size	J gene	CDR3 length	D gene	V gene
TGTGCCATCAGTGGGACTAGAGGACAAGAGACCCAGTACTTC	CAISGTRGQETQYF	NA	TRBJ2-5	14	TRBD2	TRBV10-3
TGTGCCAGCTCACCGTCACCGAATCCCGGGCAGGAGGACTACGAGCAGTACTTC	CASSPSPNPGQEDYEQYF	many	TRBJ2-7	18	NA	TRBV18
TGTGCCAGCAGGTCAACAGAACCAACCGGGGAGCTGTTTTTT	CASRSTEPTGELFF	many	TRBJ2-2	14	NA	TRBV28
TGTGCCAGCCGGGCGTCGGGGGGCAACTATGGCTACACCTTC	CASRASGGNYGYTF	NA	TRBJ1-2	14	NA	TRBV6-4
TGTGCCAGCCGAAAGACAGGGCCGGGTGAGACCCAGTACTTC	CASRKTGPGETQYF	many	TRBJ2-5	14	TRBD1	TRBV12-3/TRBV12-4
TGCGCCAGCAGCTTAGGGAGCAATCAGCCCCAGCATTTT	CASSLGSNQPQHF	many	TRBJ1-5	13	NA	TRBV5-1
TGTGCCATCAGGGGGGACAGGTACGATCATGGCTACACCTTC	CAIRGDRYDHGYTF	many	TRBJ1-2	14	TRBD1	TRBV10-3
TGTGCCAGCAGCTTACTGGGCGGACAGGGGGTAGGAAATTCACCCCTCCACTTT	CASSLLGGQGVGNSPLHF	many	TRBJ1-6	18	TRBD1	TRBV11-3
TGCAGCGTTGAAGGGGATCAACTAGTGGTGAACACCGGGGAGCTGTTTTTT	CSVEGDQLVVNTGELFF	many	TRBJ2-2	17	NA	TRBV29-1
TGTGCCAGCTCACCCGGACAGGGGGAACAAGAGACCCAGTACTTC	CASSPGQGEQETQYF	many	TRBJ2-5	15	TRBD1	TRBV18
TGCAGTGCTAGCCCGCTAGCGGGGGCCATATACGAGCAGTACTTC	CSASPLAGAIYEQYF	many	TRBJ2-7	15	TRBD2	TRBV20-1
TGTGCCAGCTCACCGGACGGCAATCAGCCCCAGCATTTT	CASSPDGNQPQHF	many	TRBJ1-5	13	NA	TRBV18
TGTGCCAGCAGGGGACCGGGTCCTTATGGCTACACCTTC	CASRGPGPYGYTF	many	TRBJ1-2	13	NA	TRBV28
TGTGCCAGCAGCTTTATTAGCGGGACCCGAAACAATGAGCAGTTCTTC	CASSFISGTRNNEQFF	many	TRBJ2-1	16	TRBD2	TRBV7-8
TGTGCCAGCAGCTTAAGCTCTGGGGCCAACGGCCTGACTTTC	CASSLSSGANGLTF	NA	TRBJ2-6	14	NA	TRBV7-2
TGTGCCAGCAGCGGCACAGGGGATCGTGCCTATGGCTACACCTTC	CASSGTGDRAYGYTF	many	TRBJ1-2	15	TRBD1	TRBV7-9
TGTGCCAGCAGCGGAACTCTCCGGGGGCCCCCCGCAGCTAAGAGCTCCTACAATGAGCAGTTCTTC	CASSGTLRGPPAAKSSYNEQFF	many	TRBJ2-1	22	NA	TRBV9
TGTGCCAGCAGCTACGCCCAGGTCTATGGCTACACCTTC	CASSYAQVYGYTF	many	TRBJ1-2	13	NA	TRBV12-3/TRBV12-4
TGTGCCAGCACCCCCACCGGGACACACGCCTACGAGCAGTACTTC	CASTPTGTHAYEQYF	many	TRBJ2-7	15	NA	TRBV6-1
TGTGCCAGCAGTTACTCGGACACAGATACGCAGTATTTT	CASSYSDTDTQYF	many	TRBJ2-3	13	NA	TRBV6-5
TGCGCCAGCACGGATCGGGGGGCCCATGAGCAGTTCTTC	CASTDRGAHEQFF	many	TRBJ2-1	13	NA	TRBV5-1
TGTGCCAGCAGCTTGGGTCCGGCAGGGAAAGGCTACACCTTC	CASSLGPAGKGYTF	many	TRBJ1-2	14	NA	TRBV7-3
TGTGCCAGCAGTTTACTCGGGACTAGCGGGGGGGAAAGCACAGATACGCAGTATTTT	CASSLLGTSGGESTDTQYF	many	TRBJ2-3	19	TRBD2	TRBV27
TGCGCCAGCAGCCATGGAACTAGCGGGGATTACGAGCAGTACTTC	CASSHGTSGDYEQYF	NA	TRBJ2-7	15	TRBD2	TRBV4-3
TGTGCCAGCAGCTTAGGGGACAGAAGAGAAGGAAAACTGTTTTTT	CASSLGDRREGKLFF	many	TRBJ1-4	15	TRBD1	TRBV7-2